This TCR beta chain was sequenced for a study of cytomegalovirus exposure and HLA in healthy donors. A multiplex PCR was run with 60 Vbeta primers and 13 Jbeta primers. The assay was immunoSEQ multiplex PCR, and TCRdb's table has in-frame clones only and misses some. The table has under 300,000 clones, about 80% seen once; the top ten hold around 8%. As regards this clone: Its cognate antigen is unknown.

Study-level findings and limits: In an earlier analysis, most TCR beta V segments were productive about 87% or about 30% of the time. The number of N-insertions in an Asian-associated ancestry cluster was reportedly below the approximately 600-donor mean in a later analysis.

The sequenced sample consisted of PBMCs. This sequence originates from a woman aged 60 to 75 in good health and CMV-seropositive.

The DNA of the CDR3 is TGTGCCAGTAGTGGACTGTTTCAAGAGACCCAGTACTTC. It is translated as CASSGLFQETQYF. The chain uses TRBV19 and TRBJ2-5, with TRBD2 as a possible D gene (5 bases). This CDR3 comprises 13 residues. CDR1 and CDR2 from the germline V gene are LNHDA and SQIVND (reference sequence). Trimming left V 5 bases short and J 2 bases short, with 9 bases between.